The clone carrying this T cell receptor beta chain has a handful of counts. What it binds is not known. Germline values: CDR1 SGHAT, CDR2 FQNNGV. The CDR3 loop spans 14 amino acids. Trimming stripped 4 bases from V and 6 bases from J, with 13 bases between. Amplified TCR beta CDR3 regions came from RNA transcripts. Primed by the HTBI set, a first-round RT-PCR was run on the TCR CDR3. In TCRdb, the multiplex PCR reads were re-called with MiXCR into one record per CDR3 protein. The sample contains approximately 370,000 distinct CDR3 sequences, roughly 17% of which appear only once. These data originate in a study of T cells in Graves' hyperthyroidism and ophthalmopathy. The blood sample dates from first hyperthyroidism diagnosis, preceding any ophthalmopathy symptoms. Overall study findings and caveats: Progression to ophthalmopathy was predicted a median of approximately 6.4 months early. The authors' 13 V-J model separated ophthalmopathy from stable hyperthyroidism. Peripheral blood also featured most of the thyroid clonotypes expanded above 0.001.

The origin of this receptor is a woman aged 25 to 39 with Graves' hyperthyroidism that later progressed to Graves' ophthalmopathy. V is TRBV11-2 and J is TRBJ1-5; the D is unclear. Sequenced material: blood. CDR3 nucleotides: TGTGCCAGCAGCTCAGGAATCACCAGTCAGCCCCAGCATTTT. Residues: CASSSGITSQPQHF. The entire variable domain, with the rest obtained from reference TRBV11-2 and TRBJ1-5, is as follows: EAGVAQSPRYKIIEKRQSVAFWCNPISGHATLYWYQQILGQGPKLLIQFQNNGVVDDSQLPKDRFSAERLKGVDSTLKIQPAKLEDSAVYLCASSSGITSQPQHFGDGTRLSIL.